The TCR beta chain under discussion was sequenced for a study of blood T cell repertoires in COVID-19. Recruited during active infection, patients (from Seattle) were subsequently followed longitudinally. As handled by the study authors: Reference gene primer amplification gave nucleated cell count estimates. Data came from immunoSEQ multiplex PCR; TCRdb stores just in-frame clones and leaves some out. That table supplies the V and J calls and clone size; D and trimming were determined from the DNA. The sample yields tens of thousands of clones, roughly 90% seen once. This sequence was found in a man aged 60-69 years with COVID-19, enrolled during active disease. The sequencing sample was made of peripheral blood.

The CDR3 loop reads CASSRTSGRRSEQFF. CDR3 sequence (DNA): TGCGCCAGCAGCCGAACTAGCGGGAGACGATCCGAGCAGTTCTTC. V is TRBV4-1 and J is TRBJ2-1, with 11 positions matching TRBD2. V lost 4 bases and J lost 10; bases outside the gene matches: 9. The CDR3 has 15 residues. In germline, CDR1 is MGHRA, CDR2 YSYEKL.